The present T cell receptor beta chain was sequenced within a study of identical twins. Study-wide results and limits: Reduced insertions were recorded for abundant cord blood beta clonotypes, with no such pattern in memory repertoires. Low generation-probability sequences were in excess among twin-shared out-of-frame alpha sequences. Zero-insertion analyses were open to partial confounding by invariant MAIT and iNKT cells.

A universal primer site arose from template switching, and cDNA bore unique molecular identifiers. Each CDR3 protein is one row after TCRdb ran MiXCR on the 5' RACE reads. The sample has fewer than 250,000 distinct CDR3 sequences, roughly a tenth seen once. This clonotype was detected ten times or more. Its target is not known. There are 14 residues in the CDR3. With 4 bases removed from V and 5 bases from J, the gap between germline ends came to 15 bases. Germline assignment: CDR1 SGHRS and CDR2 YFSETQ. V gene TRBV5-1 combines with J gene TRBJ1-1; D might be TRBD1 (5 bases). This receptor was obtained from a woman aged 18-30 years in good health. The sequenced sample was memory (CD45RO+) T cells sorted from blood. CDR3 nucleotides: TGCGCCAGCAGCCCTGGCGGGGGGGAGACTGAAGCTTTCTTT. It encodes CASSPGGGETEAFF.